A single sample is the source of the 10 T cell receptor beta chains below, sequenced in a study of cytomegalovirus exposure and HLA in healthy donors. Primers for the PCR totalled 60 Vbeta and 13 Jbeta. Sequenced by immunoSEQ multiplex PCR; TCRdb stores in-frame clones only, minus some. The sample holds 130,000 or so clones, roughly three quarters seen once. The material sequenced was PBMCs. The origin of the receptors is a woman between 40 and 55 years old in good health and CMV-seronegative.

This clone was seen only a few times. The rearrangement links TRBV7-3 to TRBJ2-1; TRBD2 matches 7 bases. Unmatched junction bases numbered 6, after V lost 0 bases and J lost 7 bases. CDR1 and CDR2 (germline): SGHTA, FQGTGA. The CDR3 totals 15 residues. The CDR3 sequence: CASSLTGGLVNEQFF. CDR3 sequence (DNA): TGTGCCAGCAGCTTAACGGGGGGGTTAGTTAATGAGCAGTTCTTC.

The chain links TRBV27 to TRBJ2-7, with D maybe TRBD2 (7 bases). The CDR3 runs 15 residues. The germline gives CDR1 MNHEY, CDR2 SMNVEV (reference sequence). The V end was cut by 2 bases, the J end by 3 bases, with 14 bases between. The CDR3 loop is CASSLGGDTFYEQYF. In nucleotides, the CDR3 is TGTGCCAGCAGTTTAGGGGGGGACACGTTCTACGAGCAGTACTTC.

V is TRBV7-2 and J is TRBJ2-7; 7 nucleotides agree with TRBD2. The ends lost 0 bases at V and 0 bases at J; junction bases unmatched: 5. Germline V gene sequence: CDR1 SGHTA, CDR2 FQGNSA. CDR3 size: 16 residues. The CDR3 loop is CASSLAGGPLSYEQYF. The CDR3 bases are TGTGCCAGCAGCTTAGCGGGAGGGCCCCTCTCCTACGAGCAGTACTTC.

This chain joins TRBV20-1 and TRBJ1-1; TRBD1 might be the D (5 bases). The CDR3 is 11 residues long. V shed 6 bases and J shed 7 bases, with 12 bases lying between them. Germline assignment: CDR1 DFQATT and CDR2 SNEGSKA (reference sequence). The CDR3 reads CSAPREGEAFF. DNA for the CDR3: TGCAGTGCCCCCAGGGAAGGTGAAGCTTTCTTT.

This clone is a singleton in its sample. The rearrangement uses TRBV6-6 and TRBJ2-7; 8 bases match TRBD1. This CDR3 contains 15 residues. J was trimmed by 3 bases and V by 2 bases; bases with no gene match: 6. Germline V gene lookup returns CDR1 MNHNY and CDR2 SVGAGI (reference sequence). CDR3 loop: CASSYRQGAYYEQYF. CDR3 coding DNA: TGTGCCAGCAGTTACAGGCAGGGGGCATACTACGAGCAGTACTTC.

The CDR3 DNA sequence: TGTGCCACCCACAGGGGACCTAACTATGGCTACACCTTC. It encodes CATHRGPNYGYTF. The chain combines TRBV6-1 with TRBJ1-2, with TRBD1 matching 7 bases. J was trimmed by 0 bases and V by 10 bases; bases with no gene match: 5. Looked up from germline, CDR1 is MNHNS and CDR2 is SASEGT. The CDR3 has 13 residues.

The V gene is TRBV5-1, the J gene TRBJ1-4; D call uncertain. V lost 4 bases and J 5 bases, leaving 12 bases between the germline ends. Germline V CDR1 and CDR2: SGHRS, YFSETQ. The CDR3 consists of 14 residues. CDR3 nucleotides: TGCGCCAGCAGCGTGACACCGCTGAATGAAAAACTGTTTTTT. This codes for CASSVTPLNEKLFF.

There are a few counts of this clone. The rearrangement uses TRBV30 and TRBJ2-5; 11 nucleotides line up with TRBD1. The J call may be mistaken, given a closer DNA end match to TRBJ2-7. The germline V gene encodes CDR1 GTSNPN and CDR2 SVGIG (reference sequence). This CDR3 comprises 14 residues. This chain's CDR3 is CAWSVGTGGYEQYF. The CDR3 nucleotides read TGTGCCTGGAGTGTAGGGACAGGGGGCTACGAGCAGTACTTC.

The chain employs TRBV4-3 and TRBJ2-7, with 8 bases fitting TRBD2. The trim removed 1 base at V and 0 bases at J, leaving 8 bases unmatched. Germline CDR1 LGHNA, CDR2 YSLEER. There are 17 residues in the CDR3. Here the CDR3 DNA reads TGCGCCAGCAGCCAAGGACCCGGGGGGGCACCCTCCTACGAGCAGTACTTC. It specifies CASSQGPGGAPSYEQYF.

This chain connects TRBV10-1 to TRBJ1-2; TRBD1 is a possible D gene (6 bases). CDR3 length equals 13 residues. V shed 2 bases and J shed 4 bases, with 8 bases lying between them. Germline CDR1 reads WNHNN; CDR2 reads SYGVQD (reference sequence). This chain's CDR3 is CASSEAGAYGYTF. The CDR3 coding sequence is TGCGCCAGCAGTGAGGCAGGGGCCTATGGCTACACCTTC.